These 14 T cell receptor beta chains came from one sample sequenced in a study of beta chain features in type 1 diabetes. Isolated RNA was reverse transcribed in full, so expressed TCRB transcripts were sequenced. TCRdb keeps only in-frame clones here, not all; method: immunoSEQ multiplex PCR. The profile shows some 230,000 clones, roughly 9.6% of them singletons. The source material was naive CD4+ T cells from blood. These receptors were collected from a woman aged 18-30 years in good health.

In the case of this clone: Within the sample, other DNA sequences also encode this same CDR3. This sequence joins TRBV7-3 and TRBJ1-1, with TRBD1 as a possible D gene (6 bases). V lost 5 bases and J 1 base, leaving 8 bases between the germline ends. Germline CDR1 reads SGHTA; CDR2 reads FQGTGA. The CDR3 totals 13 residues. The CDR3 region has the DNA TGTGCCAGCAGCCCACAGGGGAACACTGAAGCTTTCTTT. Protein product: CASSPQGNTEAFF.

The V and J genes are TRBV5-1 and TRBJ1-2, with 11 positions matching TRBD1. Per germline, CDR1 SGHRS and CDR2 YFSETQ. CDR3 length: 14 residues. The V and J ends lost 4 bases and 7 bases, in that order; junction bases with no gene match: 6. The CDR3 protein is CASSTAGTGGGYTF. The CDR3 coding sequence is TGCGCCAGCAGCACGGCCGGGACAGGGGGTGGCTACACCTTC.

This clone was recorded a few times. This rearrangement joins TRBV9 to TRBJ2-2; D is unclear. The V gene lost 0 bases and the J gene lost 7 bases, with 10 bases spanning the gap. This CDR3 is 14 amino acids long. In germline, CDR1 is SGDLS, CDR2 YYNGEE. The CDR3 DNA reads TGTGCCAGCAGCGTAGGAGTGGTTAACGGGGAGCTGTTTTTT. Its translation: CASSVGVVNGELFF.

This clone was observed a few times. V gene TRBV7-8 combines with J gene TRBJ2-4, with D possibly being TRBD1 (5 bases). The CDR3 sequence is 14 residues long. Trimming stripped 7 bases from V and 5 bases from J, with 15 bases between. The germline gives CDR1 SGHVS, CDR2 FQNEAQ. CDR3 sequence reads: CASTLKQVENIQYF. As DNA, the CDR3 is TGTGCCAGCACCCTAAAACAGGTTGAAAACATTCAGTACTTC.

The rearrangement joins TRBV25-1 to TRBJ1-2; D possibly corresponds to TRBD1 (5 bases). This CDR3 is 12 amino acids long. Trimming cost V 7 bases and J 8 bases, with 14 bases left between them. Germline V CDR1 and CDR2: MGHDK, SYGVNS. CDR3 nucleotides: TGTGCCAGCACCGGGACTCCCGGGGGCTACACCTTC. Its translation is CASTGTPGGYTF.

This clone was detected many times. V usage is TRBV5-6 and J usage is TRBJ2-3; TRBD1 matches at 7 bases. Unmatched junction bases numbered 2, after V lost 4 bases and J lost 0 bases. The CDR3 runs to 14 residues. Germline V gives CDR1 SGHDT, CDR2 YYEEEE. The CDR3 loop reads CASSPTGSTDTQYF. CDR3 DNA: TGTGCCAGCAGCCCGACAGGGAGCACAGATACGCAGTATTTT. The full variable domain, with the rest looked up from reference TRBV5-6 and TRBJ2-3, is DAGVTQSPTHLIKTRGQQVTLRCSPKSGHDTVSWYQQALGQGPQFIFQYYEEEERQRGNFPDRFSGHQFPNYSSELNVNALLLGDSALYLCASSPTGSTDTQYFGPGTRLTVL.

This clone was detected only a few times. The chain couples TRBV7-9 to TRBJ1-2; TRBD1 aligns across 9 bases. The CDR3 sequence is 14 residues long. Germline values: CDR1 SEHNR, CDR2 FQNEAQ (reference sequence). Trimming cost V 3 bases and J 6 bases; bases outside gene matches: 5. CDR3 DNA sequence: TGTGCCAGCAGCTTTATGACAGGGGGACATGGCTACACCTTC. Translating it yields CASSFMTGGHGYTF.

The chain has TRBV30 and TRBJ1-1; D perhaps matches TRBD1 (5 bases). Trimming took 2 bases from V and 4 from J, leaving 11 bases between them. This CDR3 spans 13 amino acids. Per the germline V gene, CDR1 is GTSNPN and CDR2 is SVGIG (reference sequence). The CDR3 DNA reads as TGTGCCTGGAGTAACGGGGGAGTCACTGAAGCTTTCTTT. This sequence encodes CAWSNGGVTEAFF.

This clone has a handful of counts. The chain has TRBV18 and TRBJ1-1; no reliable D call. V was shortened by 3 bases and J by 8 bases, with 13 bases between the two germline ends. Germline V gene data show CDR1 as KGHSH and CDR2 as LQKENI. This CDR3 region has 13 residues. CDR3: CASSPPGGGEAFF. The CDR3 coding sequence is TGTGCCAGCTCACCCCCGGGTGGCGGGGAAGCTTTCTTT.

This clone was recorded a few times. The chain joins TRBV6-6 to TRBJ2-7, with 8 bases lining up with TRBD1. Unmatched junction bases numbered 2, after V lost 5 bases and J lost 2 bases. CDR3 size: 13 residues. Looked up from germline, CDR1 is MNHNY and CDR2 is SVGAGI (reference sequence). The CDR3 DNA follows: TGTGCCAGCAGTATGACAGGGGCCTACGAGCAGTACTTC. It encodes CASSMTGAYEQYF.

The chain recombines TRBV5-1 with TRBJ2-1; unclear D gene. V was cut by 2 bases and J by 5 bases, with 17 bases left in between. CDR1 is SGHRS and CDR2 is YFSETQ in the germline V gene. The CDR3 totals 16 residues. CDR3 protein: CASSLSRLSDDNEQFF. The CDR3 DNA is TGCGCCAGCAGCTTATCTCGCCTCAGCGACGACAATGAGCAGTTCTTC.

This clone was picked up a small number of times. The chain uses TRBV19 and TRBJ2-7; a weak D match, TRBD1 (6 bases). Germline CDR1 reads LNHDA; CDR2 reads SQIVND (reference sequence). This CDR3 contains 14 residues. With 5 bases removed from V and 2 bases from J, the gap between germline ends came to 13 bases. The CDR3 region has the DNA TGTGCCAGTAGTCCTCAGACAGGACCCTACGAGCAGTACTTC. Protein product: CASSPQTGPYEQYF.

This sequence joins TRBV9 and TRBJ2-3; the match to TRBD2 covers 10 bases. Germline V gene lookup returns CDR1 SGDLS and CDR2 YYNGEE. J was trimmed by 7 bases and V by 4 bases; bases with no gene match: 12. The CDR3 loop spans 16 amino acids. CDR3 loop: CASSPTTSGMWNTQYF. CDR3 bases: TGTGCCAGCAGCCCAACAACTAGCGGGATGTGGAATACGCAGTATTTT. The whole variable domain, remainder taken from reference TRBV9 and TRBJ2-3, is DSGVTQTPKHLITATGQRVTLRCSPRSGDLSVYWYQQSLDQGLQFLIQYYNGEERAKGNILERFSAQQFPDLHSELNLSSLELGDSALYFCASSPTTSGMWNTQYFGPGTRLTVL.

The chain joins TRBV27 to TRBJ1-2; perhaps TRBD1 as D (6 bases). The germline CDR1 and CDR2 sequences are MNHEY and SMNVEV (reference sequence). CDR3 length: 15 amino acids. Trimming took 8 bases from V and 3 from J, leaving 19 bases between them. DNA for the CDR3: TGTGCCAGCTCCCGAGGAACAGGGACACACTATGGCTACACCTTC. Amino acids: CASSRGTGTHYGYTF.